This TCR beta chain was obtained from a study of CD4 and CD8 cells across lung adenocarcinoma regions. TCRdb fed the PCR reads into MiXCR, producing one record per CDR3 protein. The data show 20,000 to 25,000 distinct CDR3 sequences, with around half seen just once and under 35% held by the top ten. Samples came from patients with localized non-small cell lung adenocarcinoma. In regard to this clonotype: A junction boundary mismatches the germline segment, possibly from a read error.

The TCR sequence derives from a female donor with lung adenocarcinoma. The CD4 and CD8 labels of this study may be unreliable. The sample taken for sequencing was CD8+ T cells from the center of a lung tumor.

The CDR3 nucleotides are TGCGGCAGCACGGGCAGGCAAGCCCCAGACATGCAGTACTTC. It specifies CGSTGRQAPDMQYF. V is TRBV10-1 and J is TRBJ2-3; unclear D gene. Gene TRBJ2-7 matches the end of the DNA better, so the J call may be wrong. The CDR3 is 14 amino acids. CDR1 and CDR2 (germline): WNHNN, SYGVQD (reference sequence).